Shown below are 22 T cell receptor beta chains from a single sample sequenced in a study of immune heterogeneity within non-small cell lung tumors (dated by TCRdb to 2016 to 2018). For the TCR template, genomic DNA was extracted from bulk tumor tissue, and approximately 600 ng of gDNA was amplified for each sample. Multiple biopsies per primary tumor were taken during surgery, spaced as far apart as possible within the tumor mass. The study cohort was described as untreated and was composed of newly diagnosed NSCLC cases undergoing curative surgery. TCRdb names HiSeq X Ten as the instrument used. The TCR beta CDR3 region was amplified with a multiplex PCR system, in which a first round of around 10 cycles was run using 32 V-gene forward and 13 J-gene reverse primers. In TCRdb, the public reads were trimmed at Q25 with fastp and aligned with MiXCR, with productive beta chains retained. Every CDR3 protein is listed once, alongside the most common genes and DNA of its rows. The sample yields around 16,000 distinct CDR3 sequences; about 30% were counted once. In total, the top ten clones hold less than 5% of the sample.

Sequencing was done on a sample of lung tumor tissue. The source of these receptors is a middle-aged man with non-small cell lung cancer.

This clonotype is a singleton in its sample. This may be a read error: a much more frequent sequence differs by one nucleotide. As DNA, the CDR3 is TGTTCCAGCAGCCAAGTCGGGGGCAAGGGCTACACCTTC. This sequence encodes CSSSQVGGKGYTF. V usage is TRBV4-2 and J usage is TRBJ1-2, with TRBD1 as a possible D gene (6 bases). Germline CDR1 LGHNA, CDR2 YNFKEQ. The CDR3 consists of 13 residues.

This clonotype was counted a few times. The chain carries TRBV5-5 and TRBJ2-2; D might be TRBD2 (6 bases). Germline CDR1 SGHKS, CDR2 YYEKEE (reference sequence). The CDR3 is 13 amino acids. V was clipped by 7 bases and J by 2 bases, with 9 bases between them. The CDR3 DNA is TGTGCCAGCGGGACTTTCAACACCGGGGAGCTGTTTTTT. It codes for CASGTFNTGELFF.

Written as DNA, the CDR3 is TGTGCCAGCAGCGGACAGGGCGGCACCGGGGAGCTGTTTTTT. It is translated as CASSGQGGTGELFF. The chain is built from TRBV25-1 and TRBJ2-2; TRBD1 matches at 8 bases. V lost 6 bases to trimming and J lost 4 bases; unmatched junction nucleotides: 4. This CDR3 is built from 14 residues. The germline gives CDR1 MGHDK, CDR2 SYGVNS.

This clonotype was detected a few times. As DNA, the CDR3 is TGTGCCAGCAGCCAAGGGACTGGTAGGACAACCAATGAGCAGTTCTTC. Amino acids: CASSQGTGRTTNEQFF. The chain is built from TRBV14 and TRBJ2-1; the D gene could be TRBD1 or TRBD2 (5 bases each). V gave up 1 base and J gave up 6 bases, with 16 bases separating them. Germline CDR1 and CDR2: SGHDN and FVKESK. CDR3 length: 16 amino acids.

There are a few counts of this clonotype. This chain links TRBV5-4 with TRBJ2-7, with 8 nucleotides matching TRBD1. J lost 2 bases, V lost 0 bases, and 1 base had no gene match. CDR1 is SGHNT, CDR2 YYREEE, per germline (reference sequence). This CDR3 has 14 residues. CDR3 in amino acids: CASSLETGAYEQYF. The CDR3 DNA is TGTGCCAGCAGCTTGGAGACAGGGGCCTACGAGCAGTACTTC.

The count of this clonotype is one. A clone one base away is much larger, so this may be a read error. The chain has TRBV19 and TRBJ1-3; no firm D call. There are 13 residues in the CDR3. Germline V gives CDR1 LNHDA, CDR2 SQIVND (reference sequence). The V end was cut by 10 bases, the J end by 1 base, with 11 bases between. The CDR3: CAIAAGSGNTIYF. The CDR3 DNA reads as TGTGCCATTGCTGCGGGGTCTGGAAACACCATATATTTT.

This clonotype was observed many times. This chain links TRBV20-1 with TRBJ1-2; D gene uncertain. Per the germline V gene, CDR1 is DFQATT and CDR2 is SNEGSKA (reference sequence). The CDR3 is 11 residues long. The CDR3 region has the DNA TGCATGGTGCAGGTGAACTATGGCTACACCTTC. Translated, it gives CMVQVNYGYTF.

This clonotype came up a few times. The chain recombines TRBV5-6 with TRBJ2-3; 7 bases fit TRBD1. The CDR3 is 16 amino acids. Germline assignment: CDR1 SGHDT and CDR2 YYEEEE. J was trimmed by 7 bases and V by 2 bases; bases with no gene match: 13. Written as DNA, the CDR3 is TGTGCCAGCAGCTTACTCATCCGAGGGGGCGATTATACGCAGTATTTT. As protein: CASSLLIRGGDYTQYF.

V and J are TRBV30 and TRBJ2-5; D unclear. Germline CDR1 is GTSNPN and CDR2 is SVGIG (reference sequence). The V end was cut by 2 bases, the J end by 2 bases, with 12 bases between. This CDR3 has 14 residues. CDR3 protein: CAWSPTGGQETQYF. CDR3 bases: TGTGCCTGGAGTCCCACTGGCGGACAAGAGACCCAGTACTTC. The full variable domain, its missing parts supplied by reference TRBV30 and TRBJ2-5, is SQTIHQWPATLVQPVGSPLSLECTVEGTSNPNLYWYRQAAGRGLQLLFYSVGIGQISSEVPQNLSASRPQDRQFILSSKKLLLSDSGFYLCAWSPTGGQETQYFGPGTRLLVL.

This clonotype came up a few times. This chain connects TRBV30 to TRBJ1-1, with TRBD1 matching over 7 bases. Germline values: CDR1 GTSNPN, CDR2 SVGIG (reference sequence). The CDR3 has 13 amino acids. V lost 5 bases, J lost 2 bases, and 5 bases stayed unmatched. CDR3 loop: CAWQGTANTEAFF. CDR3 in DNA: TGTGCCTGGCAAGGGACAGCCAACACTGAAGCTTTCTTT.

The rearrangement joins TRBV7-9 to TRBJ1-1; D remains unclear. V lost 4 bases and J lost 1, with 4 bases in between. The CDR3 is 12 amino acids. The germline V gene has CDR1 SEHNR and CDR2 FQNEAQ (reference sequence). The CDR3 region is CASSWENTEAFF. The CDR3 nucleotides are TGTGCCAGCAGCTGGGAGAACACTGAAGCTTTCTTT. The whole variable domain, filled in from reference TRBV7-9 and TRBJ1-1, reads DTGVSQNPRHKITKRGQNVTFRCDPISEHNRLYWYRQTLGQGPEFLTYFQNEAQLEKSRLLSDRFSAERPKGSFSTLEIQRTEQGDSAMYLCASSWENTEAFFGQGTRLTVV.

Only a few counts were recorded for this clonotype. V and J are TRBV3-1 and TRBJ2-2; D possibly uses TRBD1 or TRBD2 (5 bases each). Germline assignment: CDR1 LGHDT and CDR2 YNNKEL (reference sequence). The CDR3 contains 18 residues. The V and J ends lost 0 bases and 4 bases respectively, with 18 bases between them. CDR3 in DNA: TGTGCCAGCAGCCAAGATCGCGGGTGGGGCGACGGCACCGGGGAGCTGTTTTTT. Translation: CASSQDRGWGDGTGELFF.

About this clonotype: Possible read error: a much larger clone is one base away. The chain has TRBV12-3 or TRBV12-4 and TRBJ1-3, with TRBD1 identical over 7 bases. Unmatched junction bases numbered 9, after V lost 8 bases and J lost 2 bases. The CDR3 totals 15 residues. DNA for the CDR3: TGTGCCAGCGGTAACCACAGGGGACCTGGAAACACCATATATTTT. Translated, it gives CASGNHRGPGNTIYF.

A word on this clonotype: A much larger clone differs from this one at a single base, so this may be a read error. The genes are TRBV12-3 or TRBV12-4 and TRBJ1-2; D possibly corresponds to TRBD1 (5 bases). This CDR3 contains 12 residues. The CDR3 sequence: CARSFRTSGYTF. The CDR3 nucleotides read TGTGCCAGAAGTTTTAGGACAAGCGGCTACACCTTC.

A remark on this clonotype: The junction differs from germline at one of its ends, possibly a read error. V and J are TRBV4-2 and TRBJ2-7; D is unresolved. This CDR3 is 18 amino acids long. Germline CDR1 LGHNA, CDR2 YNFKEQ. CDR3 amino acids: CAISQKDTGRSPTYEQYF. The CDR3 DNA reads as TGTGCCATCAGCCAAAAAGACACGGGCCGTTCTCCCACCTACGAGCAGTACTTC.

To note about this clonotype: A much larger clone lies a single base off, so this may be a read error. The chain recombines TRBV2 with TRBJ1-3, with a tentative D call TRBD1 (6 bases). Germline CDR1 is SNHLY and CDR2 is FYNNEI. The CDR3 covers 13 residues. Trimming removed 6 bases from V and 4 bases from J, with 10 bases in between. CDR3 nucleotide sequence: TGTGCCAGCAGAGGGGGACCGGGAAACACCATATATTTT. Translation: CASRGGPGNTIYF.

A remark on this clonotype: This may arise from a read error, as a much more abundant clone is one base away. V is TRBV6-5 and J is TRBJ2-1; 14 nucleotides agree with TRBD2. The CDR3 runs to 19 residues. From germline, CDR1 is MNHEY and CDR2 SVGAGI. The CDR3 loop reads CDSSYSRAGTSGSRDEQFF. In DNA form, the CDR3 reads TGTGACAGCAGTTACTCACGGGCGGGGACTAGCGGGAGTAGGGATGAGCAGTTCTTC.

This clonotype appeared a few times. V gene TRBV24-1 combines with J gene TRBJ2-5; 9 positions match TRBD1. Germline-derived CDR1 and CDR2 are KGHDR and SFDVKD. The CDR3 sequence is 15 residues long. V lost 3 bases, J lost 4 bases, and 5 bases stayed unmatched. The CDR3 spells CATSDTGQGTETQYF. CDR3 DNA: TGTGCCACCAGTGATACCGGACAGGGGACAGAGACCCAGTACTTC.

This clonotype has only a few counts. This sequence joins TRBV12-5 and TRBJ2-1, with D possibly matching TRBD2 (6 bases). The CDR3 loop spans 15 amino acids. V lost 0 bases and J 9 bases, leaving 15 bases between the germline ends. Per the germline V gene, CDR1 is LGHNT and CDR2 is FRNRAP. CDR3 sequence: CASGLVLAGSGEQFF. The DNA for the CDR3 is TGTGCTAGTGGTTTGGTATTGGCGGGGTCGGGTGAGCAGTTCTTC. The variable domain in full, with the rest retrieved from reference TRBV12-5 and TRBJ2-1, is DARVTQTPRHKVTEMGQEVTMRCQPILGHNTVFWYRQTMMQGLELLAYFRNRAPLDDSGMPKDRFSAEMPDATLATLKIQPSEPRDSAVYFCASGLVLAGSGEQFFGPGTRLTVL.

Remarks on this clonotype: Just one base apart from a much larger clone, this may be a read error. The rearrangement uses TRBV11-1 and TRBJ1-1; 8 bases map to TRBD1. Germline V lookup: CDR1 SGHAT, CDR2 FQDESV (reference sequence). The CDR3 extends over 17 amino acids. The CDR3 DNA sequence: TGTGCCATCAGCTTTTCCCCCACAGGGGGGATGAACACTGAAGCTTTCTTT. Translation: CAISFSPTGGMNTEAFF.

Notes on this clonotype: A single base separates this from a much larger clone, so it may be a read error. This sequence joins TRBV2 and TRBJ2-7; D could derive from TRBD1 or TRBD2 (5 bases each). Germline CDR1 and CDR2: SNHLY and FYNNEI. There are 11 residues in the CDR3. The CDR3 sequence is CARRESPEQYF. CDR3 bases: TGTGCCCGCAGGGAGAGCCCCGAGCAGTACTTC.

A note on this clonotype: A clone one base away is much larger, so this may be a read error. This chain joins TRBV27 and TRBJ2-7, with D possibly being TRBD2 (5 bases). There are 15 residues in the CDR3. The V gene lost 4 bases and the J gene lost 2 bases, with 15 bases spanning the gap. Germline CDR1 and CDR2: MNHEY and SMNVEV (reference sequence). CDR3 DNA: TGTGCCAGCAGTTGGAAGACTACTCCCCCCTACGAGCAGTACTTC. This encodes CASSWKTTPPYEQYF.